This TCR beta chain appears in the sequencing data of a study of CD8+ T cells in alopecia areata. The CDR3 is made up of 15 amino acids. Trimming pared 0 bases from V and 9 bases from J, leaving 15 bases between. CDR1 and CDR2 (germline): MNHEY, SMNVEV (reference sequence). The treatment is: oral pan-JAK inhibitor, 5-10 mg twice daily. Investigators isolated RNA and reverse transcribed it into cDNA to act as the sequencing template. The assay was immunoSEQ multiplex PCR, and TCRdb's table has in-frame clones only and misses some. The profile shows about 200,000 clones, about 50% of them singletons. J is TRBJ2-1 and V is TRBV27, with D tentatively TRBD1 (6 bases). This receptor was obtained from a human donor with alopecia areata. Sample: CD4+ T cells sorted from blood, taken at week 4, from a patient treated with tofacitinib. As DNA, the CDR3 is TGTGCCAGCAGTTTATCGCGGACAGACGAGGCTGAGCAGTTCTTC. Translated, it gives CASSLSRTDEAEQFF.